This TCR beta chain emerged from a study of T-cell reconstitution after alpha-beta-depleted transplantation in children. This clonotype was counted between two and nine times. What it binds is not known. The CDR3 totals 15 residues. V shed 3 bases and J shed 1 base, with 9 bases lying between them. CDR1 SNHLY and CDR2 FYNNEI come from the germline V gene. Preparation of the TCRbeta library involved a method that used unique molecular identifiers. TCRdb used MiXCR to reprocess the PCR reads, holding one entry per CDR3 protein. The table records fewer than 350,000 distinct CDR3 sequences, 10% of them present only once. Study results and caveats: Roughly two months post-transplant, alpha-beta T cells reportedly originated from several hundred graft clones that had expanded. T-cell counts and diversity were attributed mostly to newly produced T cells one year after transplant. Some patients showed high day-60 TCRbeta diversity, which derived from surviving recipient T cells and thymic progenitors.

This TCR came from a boy less than two years old with acute myeloid leukemia, due to receive a stem cell transplant. Specimen: PBMCs, collected before TCRalphabeta/CD19-depleted stem cell transplant. The chain employs TRBV2 and TRBJ2-2; D might be TRBD1 (6 bases). Here the CDR3 reads CASSDRRGNTGELFF. The CDR3, as DNA: TGTGCCAGCAGTGACCGCAGGGGGAACACCGGGGAGCTGTTTTTT.